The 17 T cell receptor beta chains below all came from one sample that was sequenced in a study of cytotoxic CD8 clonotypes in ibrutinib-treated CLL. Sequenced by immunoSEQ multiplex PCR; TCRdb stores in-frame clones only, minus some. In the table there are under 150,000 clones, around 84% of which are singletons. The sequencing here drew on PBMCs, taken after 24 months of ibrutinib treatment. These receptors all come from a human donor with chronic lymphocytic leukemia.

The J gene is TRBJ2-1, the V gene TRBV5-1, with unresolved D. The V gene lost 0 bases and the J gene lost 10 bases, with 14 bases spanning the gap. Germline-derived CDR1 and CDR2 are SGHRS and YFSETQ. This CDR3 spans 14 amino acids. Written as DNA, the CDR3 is TGCGCCAGCAGCTTGGCAGGCCGGGCTCGGGAGCAGTTCTTC. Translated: CASSLAGRAREQFF.

This CDR3 is CAISESGGSDEQFF. CDR3 in DNA: TGTGCCATCAGTGAGTCGGGAGGGTCGGATGAGCAGTTCTTC. This chain links TRBV10-3 with TRBJ2-1, with 7 nucleotides matching TRBD2. Germline lookup yields CDR1 ENHRY and CDR2 SYGVKD. The CDR3 has 14 residues. The V segment lost 0 bases and the J segment 8 bases; nucleotides outside the gene matches: 4.

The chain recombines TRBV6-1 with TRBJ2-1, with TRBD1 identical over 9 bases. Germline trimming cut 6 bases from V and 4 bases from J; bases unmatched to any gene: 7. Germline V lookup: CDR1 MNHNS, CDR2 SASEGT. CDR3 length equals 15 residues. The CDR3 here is CASSRDRASYNEQFF. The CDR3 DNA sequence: TGTGCCAGCAGCCGGGACAGGGCCAGTTACAATGAGCAGTTCTTC.

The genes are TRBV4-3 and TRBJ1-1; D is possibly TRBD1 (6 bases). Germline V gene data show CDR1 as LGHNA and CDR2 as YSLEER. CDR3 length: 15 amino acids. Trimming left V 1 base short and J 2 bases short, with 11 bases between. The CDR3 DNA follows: TGCGCCAGCAGCCAAGTGGGACAAAGAAACACTGAAGCTTTCTTT. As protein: CASSQVGQRNTEAFF.

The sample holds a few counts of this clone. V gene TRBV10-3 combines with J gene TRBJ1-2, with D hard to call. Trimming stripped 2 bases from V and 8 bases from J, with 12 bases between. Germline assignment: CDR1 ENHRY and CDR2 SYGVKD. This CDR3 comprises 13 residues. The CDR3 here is CAISELGVLGYTF. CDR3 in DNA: TGTGCCATCAGTGAGCTCGGAGTATTGGGCTACACCTTC.

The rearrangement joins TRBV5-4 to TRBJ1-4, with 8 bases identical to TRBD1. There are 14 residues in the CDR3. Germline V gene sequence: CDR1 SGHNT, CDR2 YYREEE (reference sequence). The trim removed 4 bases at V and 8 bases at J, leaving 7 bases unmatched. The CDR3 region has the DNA TGTGCCAGCAGCCGGACAGGGTTCCGGGAAAAACTGTTTTTT. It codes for CASSRTGFREKLFF.

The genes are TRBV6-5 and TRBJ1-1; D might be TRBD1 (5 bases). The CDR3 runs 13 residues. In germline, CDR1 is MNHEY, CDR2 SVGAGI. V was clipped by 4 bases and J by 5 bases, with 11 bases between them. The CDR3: CASSLTGRTEAFF. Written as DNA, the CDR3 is TGTGCCAGCAGTTTGACGGGGCGTACTGAAGCTTTCTTT.

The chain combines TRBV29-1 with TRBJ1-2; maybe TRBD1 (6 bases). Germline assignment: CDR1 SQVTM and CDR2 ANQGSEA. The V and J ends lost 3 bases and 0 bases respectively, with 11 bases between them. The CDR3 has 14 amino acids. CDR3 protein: CSVETDSSNYGYTF. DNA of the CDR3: TGCAGCGTTGAGACGGACAGCTCTAACTATGGCTACACCTTC.

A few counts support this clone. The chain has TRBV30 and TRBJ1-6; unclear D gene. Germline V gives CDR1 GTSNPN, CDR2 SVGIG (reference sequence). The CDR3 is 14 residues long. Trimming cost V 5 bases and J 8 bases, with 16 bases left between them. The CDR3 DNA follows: TGTGCCTGGCACCGTCCCGGCTGGGATTCACCCCTCCACTTT. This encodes CAWHRPGWDSPLHF.

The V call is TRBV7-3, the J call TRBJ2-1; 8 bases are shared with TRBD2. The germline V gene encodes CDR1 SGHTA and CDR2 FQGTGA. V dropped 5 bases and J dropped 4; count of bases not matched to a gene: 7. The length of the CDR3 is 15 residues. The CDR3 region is CASSPIAGSYNEQFF. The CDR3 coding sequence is TGTGCCAGCAGCCCCATAGCGGGAAGTTACAATGAGCAGTTCTTC. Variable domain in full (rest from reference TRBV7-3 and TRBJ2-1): GAGVSQTPSNKVTEKGKYVELRCDPISGHTALYWYRQSLGQGPEFLIYFQGTGAADDSGLPNDRFFAVRPEGSVSTLKIQRTERGDSAVYLCASSPIAGSYNEQFFGPGTRLTVL.

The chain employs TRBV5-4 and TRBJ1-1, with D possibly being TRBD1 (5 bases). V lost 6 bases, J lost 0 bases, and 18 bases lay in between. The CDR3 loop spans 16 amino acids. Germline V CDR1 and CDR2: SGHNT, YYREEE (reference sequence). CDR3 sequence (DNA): TGTGCCAGCACCCGGGGGGTCGGGGCTTTGAACACTGAAGCTTTCTTT. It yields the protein CASTRGVGALNTEAFF. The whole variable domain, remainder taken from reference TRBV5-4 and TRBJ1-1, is ETGVTQSPTHLIKTRGQQVTLRCSSQSGHNTVSWYQQALGQGPQFIFQYYREEENGRGNFPPRFSGLQFPNYSSELNVNALELDDSALYLCASTRGVGALNTEAFFGQGTRLTVV.

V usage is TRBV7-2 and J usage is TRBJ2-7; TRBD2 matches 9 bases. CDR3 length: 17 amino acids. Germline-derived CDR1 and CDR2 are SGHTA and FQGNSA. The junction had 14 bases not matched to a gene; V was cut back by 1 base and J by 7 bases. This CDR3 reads CASSLDPLRGGAGEQYF. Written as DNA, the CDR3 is TGTGCCAGCAGCTTAGATCCTCTTCGCGGGGGGGCCGGTGAGCAGTACTTC.

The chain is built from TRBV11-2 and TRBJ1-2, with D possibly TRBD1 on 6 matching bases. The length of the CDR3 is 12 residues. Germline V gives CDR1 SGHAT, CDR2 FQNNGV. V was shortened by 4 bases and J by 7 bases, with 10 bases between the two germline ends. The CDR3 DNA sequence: TGTGCCAGCAGCTGGGGGGGCTCTGGCTACACCTTC. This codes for CASSWGGSGYTF.

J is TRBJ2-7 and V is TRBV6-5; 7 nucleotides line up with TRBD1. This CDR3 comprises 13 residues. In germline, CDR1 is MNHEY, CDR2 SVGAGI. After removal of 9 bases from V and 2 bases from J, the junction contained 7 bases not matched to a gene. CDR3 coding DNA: TGTGCCAGTAGCAAAGGGGGCACCTACGAGCAGTACTTC. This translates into CASSKGGTYEQYF.

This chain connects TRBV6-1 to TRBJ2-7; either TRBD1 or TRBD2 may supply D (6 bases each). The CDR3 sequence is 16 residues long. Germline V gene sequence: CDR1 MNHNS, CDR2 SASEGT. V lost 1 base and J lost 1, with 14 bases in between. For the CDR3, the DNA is TGTGCCAGCAGTGAAGGGAGGGGGGCCGGATCCTACGAGCAGTACTTC. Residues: CASSEGRGAGSYEQYF.

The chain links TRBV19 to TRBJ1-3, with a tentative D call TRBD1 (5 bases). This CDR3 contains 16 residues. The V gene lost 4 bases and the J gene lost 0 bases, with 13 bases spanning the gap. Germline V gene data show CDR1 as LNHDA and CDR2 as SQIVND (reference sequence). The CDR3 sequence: CASSKGRESSGNTIYF. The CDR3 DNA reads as TGTGCCAGTAGTAAGGGACGGGAGAGCTCTGGAAACACCATATATTTT.

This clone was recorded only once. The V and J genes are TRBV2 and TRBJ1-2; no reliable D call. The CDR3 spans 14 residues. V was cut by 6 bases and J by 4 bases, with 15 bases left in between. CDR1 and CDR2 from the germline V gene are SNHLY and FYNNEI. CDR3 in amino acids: CASRILDTLYGYTF. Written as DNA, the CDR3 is TGTGCCAGCAGGATCCTCGACACCCTCTATGGCTACACCTTC.